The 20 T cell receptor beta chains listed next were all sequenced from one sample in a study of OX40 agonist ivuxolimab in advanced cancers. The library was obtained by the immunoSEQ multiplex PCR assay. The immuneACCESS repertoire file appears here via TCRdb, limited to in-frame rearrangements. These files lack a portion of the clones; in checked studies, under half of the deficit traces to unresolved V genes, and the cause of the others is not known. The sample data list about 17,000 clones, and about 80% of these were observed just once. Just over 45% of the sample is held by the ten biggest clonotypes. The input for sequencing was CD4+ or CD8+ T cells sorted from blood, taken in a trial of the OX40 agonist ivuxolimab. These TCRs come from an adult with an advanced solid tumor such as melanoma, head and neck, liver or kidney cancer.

The CDR3 loop reads CASSRSPGLAGPYNEQFF. CDR3 sequence (DNA): TGCGCCAGCAGCAGATCTCCCGGACTAGCGGGGCCCTACAATGAGCAGTTCTTC. V gene TRBV5-1 combines with J gene TRBJ2-1; TRBD2 matches at 12 bases. Germline CDR1 reads SGHRS; CDR2 reads YFSETQ. This CDR3 has 18 residues. V trimming: 4 bases; J trimming: 2 bases; junction bases outside the gene matches: 10.

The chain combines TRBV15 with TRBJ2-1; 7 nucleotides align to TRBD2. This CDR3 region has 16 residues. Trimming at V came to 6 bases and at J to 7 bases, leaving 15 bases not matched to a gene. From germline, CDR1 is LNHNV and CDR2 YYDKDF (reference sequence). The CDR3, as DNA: TGTGCCACCAGGGGACTTGTGGGACTACTTGGGAATGAGCAGTTCTTC. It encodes CATRGLVGLLGNEQFF.

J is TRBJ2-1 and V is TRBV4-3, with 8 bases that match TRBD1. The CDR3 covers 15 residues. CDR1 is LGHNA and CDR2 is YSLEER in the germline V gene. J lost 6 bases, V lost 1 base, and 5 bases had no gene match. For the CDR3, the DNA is TGCGCCAGCAGCCAAGGGACAGGGATAGGCAATGAGCAGTTCTTC. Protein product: CASSQGTGIGNEQFF.

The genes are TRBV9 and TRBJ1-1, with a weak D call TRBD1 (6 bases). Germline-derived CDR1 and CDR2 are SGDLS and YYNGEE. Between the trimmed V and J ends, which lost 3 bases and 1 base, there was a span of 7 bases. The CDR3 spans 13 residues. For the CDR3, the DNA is TGTGCCAGCAGCGAGGGGGGGAACACTGAAGCTTTCTTT. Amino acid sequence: CASSEGGNTEAFF.

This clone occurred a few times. CDR3 DNA: TGTGCCAGCAGCCAAGATACCCCAAAATTTTACAATGAGCAGTTCTTC. Protein product: CASSQDTPKFYNEQFF. This chain joins TRBV14 and TRBJ2-1; unclear D gene. V was pared by 0 bases and J by 4 bases, with 13 bases between. The CDR3 sequence is 16 residues long. Germline loops: CDR1 SGHDN, CDR2 FVKESK.

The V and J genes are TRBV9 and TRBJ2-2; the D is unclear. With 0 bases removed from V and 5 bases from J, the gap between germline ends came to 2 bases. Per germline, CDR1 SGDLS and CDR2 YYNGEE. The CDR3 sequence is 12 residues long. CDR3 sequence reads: CASSVGTGELFF. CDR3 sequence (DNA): TGTGCCAGCAGCGTAGGAACCGGGGAGCTGTTTTTT. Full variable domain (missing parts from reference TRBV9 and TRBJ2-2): DSGVTQTPKHLITATGQRVTLRCSPRSGDLSVYWYQQSLDQGLQFLIQYYNGEERAKGNILERFSAQQFPDLHSELNLSSLELGDSALYFCASSVGTGELFFGEGSRLTVL.

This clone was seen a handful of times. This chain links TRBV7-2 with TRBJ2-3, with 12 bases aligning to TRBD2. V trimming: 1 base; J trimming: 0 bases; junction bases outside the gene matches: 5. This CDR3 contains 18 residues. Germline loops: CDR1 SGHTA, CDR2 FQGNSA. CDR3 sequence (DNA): TGTGCCAGCAGCTTAGGGCTAGCGGGAGGGACTAGCACAGATACGCAGTATTTT. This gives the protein CASSLGLAGGTSTDTQYF.

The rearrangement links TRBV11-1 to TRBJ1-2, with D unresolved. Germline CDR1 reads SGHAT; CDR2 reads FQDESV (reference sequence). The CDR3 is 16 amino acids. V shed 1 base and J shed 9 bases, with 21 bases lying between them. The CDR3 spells CASSLDASSLPERYTF. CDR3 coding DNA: TGTGCCAGCAGCTTAGACGCCAGCAGCTTGCCTGAGCGCTACACCTTC.

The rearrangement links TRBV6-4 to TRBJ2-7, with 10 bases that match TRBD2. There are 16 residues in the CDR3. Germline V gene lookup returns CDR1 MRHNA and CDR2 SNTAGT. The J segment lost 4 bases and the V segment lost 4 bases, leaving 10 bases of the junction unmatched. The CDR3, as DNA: TGTGCCAGCAGTGGGCATACTAGCGGGACATCTTACGAGCAGTACTTC. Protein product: CASSGHTSGTSYEQYF.

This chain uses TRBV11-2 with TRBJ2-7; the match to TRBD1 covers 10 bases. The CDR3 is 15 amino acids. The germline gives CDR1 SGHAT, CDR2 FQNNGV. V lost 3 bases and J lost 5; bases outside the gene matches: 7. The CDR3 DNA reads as TGTGCCAGCAGCTTGGGACAGGGGCCAGACGACGAGCAGTACTTC. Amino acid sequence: CASSLGQGPDDEQYF.

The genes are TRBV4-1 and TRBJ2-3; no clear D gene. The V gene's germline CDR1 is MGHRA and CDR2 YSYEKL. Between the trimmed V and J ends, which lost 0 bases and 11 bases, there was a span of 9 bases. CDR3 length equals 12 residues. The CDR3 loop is CASSQDGRRQYF. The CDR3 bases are TGCGCCAGCAGCCAAGATGGCCGTCGGCAGTATTTT.

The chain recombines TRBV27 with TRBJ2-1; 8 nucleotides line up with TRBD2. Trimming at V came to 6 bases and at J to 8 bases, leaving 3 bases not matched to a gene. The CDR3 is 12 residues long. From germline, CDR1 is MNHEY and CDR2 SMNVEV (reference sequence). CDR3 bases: TGTGCCAGCAGAGCGGGGGCTGATGAGCAGTTCTTC. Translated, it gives CASRAGADEQFF.

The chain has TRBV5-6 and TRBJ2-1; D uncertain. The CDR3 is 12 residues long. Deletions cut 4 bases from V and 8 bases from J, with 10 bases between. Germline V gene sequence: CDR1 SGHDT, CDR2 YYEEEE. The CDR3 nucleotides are TGTGCCAGCAGCCGCCTGTCCGATGAGCAGTTCTTC. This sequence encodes CASSRLSDEQFF.

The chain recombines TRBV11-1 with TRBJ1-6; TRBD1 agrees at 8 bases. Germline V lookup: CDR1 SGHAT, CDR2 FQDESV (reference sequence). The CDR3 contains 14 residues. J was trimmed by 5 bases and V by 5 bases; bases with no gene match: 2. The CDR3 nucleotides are TGTGCCAGCAGCCGGACAGGGAATAATTCACCCCTCCACTTT. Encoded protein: CASSRTGNNSPLHF.

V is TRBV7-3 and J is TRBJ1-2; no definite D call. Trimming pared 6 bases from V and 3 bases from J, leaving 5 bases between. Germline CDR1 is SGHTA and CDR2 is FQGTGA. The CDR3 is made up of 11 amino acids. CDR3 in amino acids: CASRGYYGYTF. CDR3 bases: TGTGCCAGCAGGGGGTACTATGGCTACACCTTC.

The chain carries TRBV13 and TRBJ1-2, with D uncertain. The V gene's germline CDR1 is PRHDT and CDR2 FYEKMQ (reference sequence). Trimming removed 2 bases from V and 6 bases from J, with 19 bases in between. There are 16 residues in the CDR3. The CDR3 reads CASSLLSKESVDGYTF. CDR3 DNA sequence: TGTGCCAGCAGCTTATTGAGTAAGGAATCAGTGGATGGCTACACCTTC.

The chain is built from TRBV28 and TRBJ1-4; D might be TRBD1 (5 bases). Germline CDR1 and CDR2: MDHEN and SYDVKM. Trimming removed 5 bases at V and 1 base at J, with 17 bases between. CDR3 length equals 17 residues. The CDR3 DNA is TGTGCCAGCAGTCCACTTAAAACAGGAAAAACTAATGAAAAACTGTTTTTT. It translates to CASSPLKTGKTNEKLFF.

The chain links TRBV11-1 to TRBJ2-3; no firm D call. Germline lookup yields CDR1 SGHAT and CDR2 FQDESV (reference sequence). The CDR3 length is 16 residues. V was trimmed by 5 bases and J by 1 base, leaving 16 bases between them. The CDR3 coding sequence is TGTGCCAGCAGCGACCGCCGGATGGGCGGCACAGATACGCAGTATTTT. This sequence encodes CASSDRRMGGTDTQYF.

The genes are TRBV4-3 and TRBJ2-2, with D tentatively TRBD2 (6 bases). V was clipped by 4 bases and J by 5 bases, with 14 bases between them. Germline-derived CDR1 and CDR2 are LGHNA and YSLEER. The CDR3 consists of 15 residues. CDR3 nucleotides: TGCGCCAGCAGCCTCGGTGGGGGGTTGACCGGGGAGCTGTTTTTT. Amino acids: CASSLGGGLTGELFF.

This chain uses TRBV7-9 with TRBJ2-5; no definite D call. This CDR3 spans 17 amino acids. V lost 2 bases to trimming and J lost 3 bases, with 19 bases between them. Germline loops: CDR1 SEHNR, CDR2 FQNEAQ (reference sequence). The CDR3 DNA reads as TGTGCCAGCAGCTTATCGGACGGAACCCCCGAAGAAGAGACCCAGTACTTC. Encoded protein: CASSLSDGTPEEETQYF. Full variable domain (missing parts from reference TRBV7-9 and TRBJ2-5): DTGVSQNPRHKITKRGQNVTFRCDPISEHNRLYWYRQTLGQGPEFLTYFQNEAQLEKSRLLSDRFSAERPKGSFSTLEIQRTEQGDSAMYLCASSLSDGTPEEETQYFGPGTRLLVL.